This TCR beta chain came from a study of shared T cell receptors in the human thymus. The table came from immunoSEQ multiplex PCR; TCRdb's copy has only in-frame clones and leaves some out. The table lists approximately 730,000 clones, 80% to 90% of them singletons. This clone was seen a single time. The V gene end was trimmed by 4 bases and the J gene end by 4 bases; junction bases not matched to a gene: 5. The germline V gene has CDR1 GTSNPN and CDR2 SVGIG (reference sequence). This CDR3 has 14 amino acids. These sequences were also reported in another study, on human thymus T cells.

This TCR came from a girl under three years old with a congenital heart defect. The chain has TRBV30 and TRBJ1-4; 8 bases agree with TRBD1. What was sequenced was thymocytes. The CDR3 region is CAWINRGVNEKLFF. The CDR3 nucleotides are TGTGCCTGGATTAACAGGGGGGTTAATGAAAAACTGTTTTTT.